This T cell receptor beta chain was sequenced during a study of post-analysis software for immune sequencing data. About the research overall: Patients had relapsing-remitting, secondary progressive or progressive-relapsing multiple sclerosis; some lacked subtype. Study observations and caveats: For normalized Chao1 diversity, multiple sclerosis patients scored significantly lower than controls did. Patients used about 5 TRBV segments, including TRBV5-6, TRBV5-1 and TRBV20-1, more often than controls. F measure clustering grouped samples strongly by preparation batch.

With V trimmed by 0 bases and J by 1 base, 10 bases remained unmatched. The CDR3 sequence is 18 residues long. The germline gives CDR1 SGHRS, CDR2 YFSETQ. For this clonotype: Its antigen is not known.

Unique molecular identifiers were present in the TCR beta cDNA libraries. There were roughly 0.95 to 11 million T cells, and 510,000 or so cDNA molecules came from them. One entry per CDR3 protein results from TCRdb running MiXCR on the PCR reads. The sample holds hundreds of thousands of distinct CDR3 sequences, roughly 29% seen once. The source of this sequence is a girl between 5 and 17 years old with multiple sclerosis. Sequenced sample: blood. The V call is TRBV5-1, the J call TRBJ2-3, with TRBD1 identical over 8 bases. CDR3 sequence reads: CASSLDDRGVRGTDTQYF. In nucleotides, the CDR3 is TGCGCCAGCAGCTTGGATGACAGGGGCGTCCGGGGCACAGATACGCAGTATTTT.